What follows are 11 T cell receptor beta chains derived from one specimen sequenced in a study of beta chain features in type 1 diabetes. What was sequenced were expressed TCRB transcripts, since all of the isolated RNA had been reverse transcribed. Assay: immunoSEQ multiplex PCR; the TCRdb copy retains only in-frame clones and omits some. The data contain about 930,000 clones, roughly 17% of them seen just once; the ten biggest clones take up about 0.02%. The sequenced sample was naive CD4+ T cells from blood. These receptor sequences come from a woman aged 18-29 years in good health.

The rearrangement uses TRBV29-1 and TRBJ1-1; D remains unclear. With 5 bases removed from V and 0 bases from J, the gap between germline ends came to 4 bases. The CDR3 covers 11 residues. Germline V gives CDR1 SQVTM, CDR2 ANQGSEA. The CDR3 sequence: CSVRMNTEAFF. In DNA, the CDR3 is TGCAGCGTTAGGATGAACACTGAAGCTTTCTTT.

This clone was seen a few times. The rearrangement uses TRBV28 and TRBJ2-3; 10 bases fit TRBD2. The CDR3 length is 17 residues. V lost 5 bases, J lost 5 bases, and 13 bases stayed unmatched. Looked up from germline, CDR1 is MDHEN and CDR2 is SYDVKM. This CDR3 is CASSKGGLADSGDTQYF. The CDR3 DNA reads as TGTGCCAGCAGTAAGGGAGGACTAGCGGACTCAGGAGATACGCAGTATTTT.

The V and J genes are TRBV21-1 and TRBJ2-7; TRBD2 is the table's D call, not checked against the DNA. TRBV21-1 is described as a pseudogene. This CDR3 spans 12 amino acids. CDR3 sequence (DNA): TGTACAAGAGTAGCGGGCTTTTACGAGCAGTACTTC. The encoded protein is CTRVAGFYEQYF.

This clone showed up just once. The rearrangement uses TRBV28 and TRBJ2-1; no clear D gene. V shed 7 bases and J shed 9 bases, with 7 bases lying between them. The germline V gene encodes CDR1 MDHEN and CDR2 SYDVKM. The CDR3 length is 10 residues. CDR3 loop: CASKGGEQFF. The CDR3 DNA is TGTGCCAGCAAGGGCGGTGAGCAGTTCTTC.

This clone was seen only a few times. V is TRBV7-3 and J is TRBJ2-3; 7 nucleotides align to TRBD2. CDR3 length: 14 residues. CDR1 and CDR2 from the germline V gene are SGHTA and FQGTGA. Unmatched junction bases numbered 5, after V lost 5 bases and J lost 3 bases. CDR3 sequence reads: CASSPGAGTDTQYF. CDR3 coding DNA: TGTGCCAGCAGCCCGGGAGCGGGGACAGATACGCAGTATTTT.

The V gene is TRBV7-9, the J gene TRBJ2-3, with 7 bases lining up with TRBD2. The V gene's germline CDR1 is SEHNR and CDR2 FQNEAQ (reference sequence). V was clipped by 2 bases and J by 6 bases; unmatched bases: 14. The CDR3 runs to 17 residues. CDR3 sequence reads: CASSLWGSASGKDTQYF. CDR3 coding DNA: TGTGCCAGCAGCTTATGGGGATCGGCTAGCGGTAAGGATACGCAGTATTTT.

This clone has only a few counts. The rearrangement uses TRBV25-1 and TRBJ2-5; TRBD2 aligns across 7 bases. Trimming cost V 2 bases and J 2 bases; bases outside gene matches: 8. CDR1 MGHDK and CDR2 SYGVNS come from the germline V gene. The CDR3 contains 16 residues. Written as DNA, the CDR3 is TGTGCCAGCAGTGAACAGGGAGGGATTAGGCAAGAGACCCAGTACTTC. It specifies CASSEQGGIRQETQYF. Full variable domain (outside the CDR3, taken from reference TRBV25-1 and TRBJ2-5): EADIYQTPRYLVIGTGKKITLECSQTMGHDKMYWYQQDPGMELHLIHYSYGVNSTEKGDLSSESTVSRIRTEHFPLTLESARPSHTSQYLCASSEQGGIRQETQYFGPGTRLLVL.

This clone was observed a handful of times. The chain is built from TRBV6-6 and TRBJ2-1, with 8 nucleotides matching TRBD2. The trim removed 5 bases at V and 9 bases at J, leaving 12 bases unmatched. From germline, CDR1 is MNHNY and CDR2 SVGAGI (reference sequence). CDR3 size: 15 residues. The CDR3, as DNA: TGTGCCAGCAGTGGCGCGGGAGGCGCCTGGGGTGAGCAGTTCTTC. It translates to CASSGAGGAWGEQFF.

The V gene is TRBV10-3, the J gene TRBJ2-7; possibly TRBD2 for D (6 bases). This CDR3 region has 13 residues. The germline CDR1 and CDR2 sequences are ENHRY and SYGVKD. Between the trimmed V and J ends, which lost 7 bases and 3 bases, there was a span of 13 bases. The CDR3 DNA sequence: TGTGCCATCAAACTAGCAGACAACTACGAGCAGTACTTC. This gives the protein CAIKLADNYEQYF.

The V and J genes are TRBV7-9 and TRBJ2-3; 10 nucleotides line up with TRBD2. Trimming cost V 1 base and J 4 bases; bases outside gene matches: 5. This CDR3 has 16 residues. Germline CDR1 is SEHNR and CDR2 is FQNEAQ (reference sequence). For the CDR3, the DNA is TGTGCCAGCAGCTTAGTACTAGCGGGAACGGCAGATACGCAGTATTTT. It encodes CASSLVLAGTADTQYF.

The V gene is TRBV5-8, the J gene TRBJ2-5, with a possible D match to TRBD2 (6 bases). This CDR3 region has 16 residues. Trimming stripped 0 bases from V and 5 bases from J, with 17 bases between. The germline V gene has CDR1 SGHTS and CDR2 YDEGEE. Here the CDR3 reads CASSLGQAGGGETQYF. CDR3 DNA: TGTGCCAGCAGCTTGGGGCAGGCAGGCGGAGGGGAGACCCAGTACTTC.